This T cell receptor beta chain was profiled in a study of neoadjuvant anti-PD-1 for oral cavity cancer. Generated by immunoSEQ multiplex PCR, the TCRdb table keeps only in-frame clones and is missing some. Of 55,000 to 80,000 clones listed, 86% are singletons. Noted time point: after neoadjuvant nivolumab, at surgical resection. Per germline, CDR1 SGDLS and CDR2 YYNGEE. Trimming took off 0 bases at V and 5 bases at J, with 15 bases between the two ends. The CDR3 consists of 16 residues. The sequence was obtained from a person aged 35-79 years with oral cavity squamous cell carcinoma. The chain carries TRBV9 and TRBJ2-1; the D gene is possibly TRBD2 (6 bases). Here the sequenced sample was PBMCs, taken after nivolumab (anti-PD-1) treatment. CDR3 DNA: TGTGCCAGCAGCGTAGCGTGGGGGGAGGTGAACAATGAGCAGTTCTTC. It specifies CASSVAWGEVNNEQFF. The entire variable domain, with the rest obtained from reference TRBV9 and TRBJ2-1, is as follows: DSGVTQTPKHLITATGQRVTLRCSPRSGDLSVYWYQQSLDQGLQFLIQYYNGEERAKGNILERFSAQQFPDLHSELNLSSLELGDSALYFCASSVAWGEVNNEQFFGPGTRLTVL.